This TCR beta chain was identified in a study of T-cell memory formation after mild COVID-19 (dated by TCRdb to about 2021). Context from the whole study: Most TCR sequence clusters were specific to one of the two donors. In a couple of donors, T-cell clones that expanded and contracted after mild COVID-19 were tracked by sequencing TCRalpha and TCRbeta repertoires over time. The cohort comprised two young, previously healthy adult volunteers, one female and one male.

Ends trimmed: V by 4 bases, J by 5 bases; bases unmatched to a gene: 10. The CDR3 sequence holds 14 residues, the cysteine and phenylalanine included. The CDR3 DNA has 42 bases and is translated from base 1. The germline V gene provides CDR1 SQVTM and CDR2 ANQGSEA. Points the paper makes about the study in general: The second-wave clones that peaked on day 37 were not confirmed to be SARS-CoV-2 specific. Some responding clones were found in pre-infection memory, which suggests that pre-existing cross-reactive memory T cells took part in the SARS-CoV-2 response. The study covered only a couple of mild cases, and larger cohorts including severe cases with pre-infection samples were considered necessary. Contracting CD4+ clones were located mainly in the CM and EM memory subsets, whereas CD8+ clones were found to be enriched in EMRA. Balanced CD4/CD8 phenotypes were observed for clones contracting from day 15 to 85, whereas a bias towards CD4+ was observed for a second wave of clones expanding from day 15 to 37.

About this clonotype: It lacks a known antigen. Per-base quality was not reported, and no clone a single base away is much larger than it.

The run used an Illumina NovaSeq 6000. cDNA libraries for TCRalpha and TCRbeta were prepared by 5'RACE using constant-segment primers, with sample barcodes and unique molecular identifiers added. RNA was extracted from every sample with Trizol reagent. Libraries were amplified in two PCR steps, with a second sample barcode and Illumina TruSeq adapters added in the second step. Libraries were sequenced on an Illumina NovaSeq with 2 x 150 bp paired-end reads. Regarding the original processing steps: The reads were demultiplexed and collapsed into UMI-guided consensus sequences using migec v1.2.7. With mixcr v2.1.11, UMI consensuses were aligned to TRA and TRB V and J templates and assembled into clonotypes. Expanded or contracted clonotypes were those called significant by both edgeR and NoisET, with noise models trained on biological replicates. For edgeR calls, a false discovery rate-adjusted p below 0.01 and a log2 fold-change threshold of 1 were applied. As an exploratory analysis of dynamics, max-normalized trajectories of the 1000 most abundant clonotypes were examined by PCA with hierarchical clustering. Separately sequenced CD4+ and CD8+ repertoires were used to assign the CD4 or CD8 phenotype of responding clones. Using fastp at Q25 and MiXCR, TCRdb reprocessed the public reads and kept productive beta chains. All rows with the same CDR3 protein become a single entry with the most common DNA and genes. The V and J calls come from TCRdb's annotation, not from the publication. The sample records approximately 340,000 distinct CDR3 sequences, approximately 16% of which are singletons. Around 24% of the sample is held by the ten biggest clonotypes.

Ficoll-Paque density gradient centrifugation was the method used to isolate PBMCs. This TCR came from a man aged 18-30 years who had mild COVID-19 (a few samples of this study predate the infection). The sample titles of this study are shuffled in the database, so cell type and time point are left out; the donor was told from shared clones. Sequenced input: PBMCs or a T cell subset sorted from them (not recorded which). The sequence is built from TRBV29-1 and TRBJ1-1; 7 bases in the middle match TRBD1. The DNA sequence is as follows: TGCAGCGTTGGGGGGAGACAGGGTTTAACTGAAGCTTTCTTT. This sequence encodes CSVGGRQGLTEAFF.